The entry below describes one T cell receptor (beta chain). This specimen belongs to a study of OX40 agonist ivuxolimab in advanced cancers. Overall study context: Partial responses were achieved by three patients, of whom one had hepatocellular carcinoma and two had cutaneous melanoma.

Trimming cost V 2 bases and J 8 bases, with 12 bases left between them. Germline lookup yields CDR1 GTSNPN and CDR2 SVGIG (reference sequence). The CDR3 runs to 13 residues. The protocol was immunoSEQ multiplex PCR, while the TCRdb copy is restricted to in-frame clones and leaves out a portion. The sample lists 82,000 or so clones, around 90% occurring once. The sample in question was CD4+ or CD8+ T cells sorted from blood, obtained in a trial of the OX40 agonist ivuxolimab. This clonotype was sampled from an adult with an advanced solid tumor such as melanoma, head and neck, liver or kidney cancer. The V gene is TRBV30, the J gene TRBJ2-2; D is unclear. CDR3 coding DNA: TGTGCCTGGAGTATGATTAGGGCGGGGGAGCTGTTTTTT. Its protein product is CAWSMIRAGELFF.